The 11 T cell receptor beta chains reported below all come from one sample, sequenced in a study of T cells in Graves' hyperthyroidism and ophthalmopathy. Template material for amplifying TCR beta CDR3 regions consisted of RNA transcripts. TCR CDR3 regions were first amplified by RT-PCR with HTBI primers. TCRdb itself ran the multiplex PCR reads through MiXCR, one entry per CDR3 protein. The sample has about 350,000 distinct CDR3 sequences, 15% to 20% seen once; the top ten hold around a sixth. The sequencing sample was made of blood. Receptors originate from a woman aged 40 to 55 with Graves' ophthalmopathy.

The rearrangement joins TRBV12-3 or TRBV12-4 to TRBJ1-1, with a weak D call TRBD1 (6 bases). This CDR3 is 14 amino acids long. V dropped 10 bases and J dropped 0 bases, with 15 bases sitting between them. CDR3 sequence (DNA): TGTGCCACATCCCCCAGGGGAGTGAACACTGAAGCTTTCTTT. It codes for CATSPRGVNTEAFF.

Of note for this clonotype: One end of the junction is discordant with germline, which a read error may explain. The genes are TRBV12-3 or TRBV12-4 and TRBJ2-2, with TRBD2 as a possible D gene (5 bases). There are 12 residues in the CDR3. This CDR3 is CASILLAGELYF. Here the CDR3 DNA reads TGTGCCAGCATTTTATTGGCCGGGGAGCTGTATTTT.

The genes are TRBV27 and TRBJ1-6, with unresolved D. The V and J ends lost 5 bases and 4 bases respectively, with 9 bases between them. The CDR3 runs to 14 residues. CDR1 is MNHEY and CDR2 is SMNVEV in the germline V gene (reference sequence). The CDR3 region is CASSPTLYNSPLHF. In nucleotides, the CDR3 is TGTGCCAGCAGTCCGACCCTATATAATTCACCCCTCCACTTT.

This clonotype was observed many times. CDR3 region: CASSARQGGTGELFF. The CDR3 region has the DNA TGTGCCAGCAGTGCCCGCCAGGGGGGCACCGGGGAGCTGTTTTTT. This rearrangement joins TRBV6-1 to TRBJ2-2, with D possibly TRBD1 on 7 matching bases. This CDR3 spans 15 amino acids. Trimming stripped 4 bases from V and 4 bases from J, with 13 bases between. Germline lookup yields CDR1 MNHNS and CDR2 SASEGT.

This clonotype was detected ten times or more. J is TRBJ1-1 and V is TRBV18, with D tentatively TRBD1 (6 bases). Germline assignment: CDR1 KGHSH and CDR2 LQKENI. V was pared by 3 bases and J by 8 bases, with 10 bases between. The CDR3 is made up of 12 amino acids. CDR3 amino acids: CASSPFDREAFF. The CDR3 region has the DNA TGTGCCAGCTCACCGTTCGACAGGGAAGCTTTCTTT.

This clonotype was counted many times. This sequence joins TRBV20-1 and TRBJ1-2; 10 bases align to TRBD1. CDR3 length: 13 amino acids. Germline CDR1 reads DFQATT; CDR2 reads SNEGSKA (reference sequence). V dropped 3 bases and J dropped 8; count of bases not matched to a gene: 6. The CDR3 coding sequence is TGCAGTGCTAGCCACGGACAGGGGGTAGGCTACACCTTC. Its translation is CSASHGQGVGYTF.

This clonotype was counted many times. This chain joins TRBV27 and TRBJ1-2, with D tentatively TRBD1 (5 bases). V was pared by 1 base and J by 4 bases, with 22 bases between. This CDR3 contains 18 residues. Germline V lookup: CDR1 MNHEY, CDR2 SMNVEV (reference sequence). This chain's CDR3 is CASSLYGGGLASSYGYTF. CDR3 nucleotide sequence: TGTGCCAGCAGTTTATACGGCGGGGGTCTTGCTAGTAGCTATGGCTACACCTTC.

This clonotype was seen many times. The V and J genes are TRBV6-2 or TRBV6-3 and TRBJ2-7; D might be TRBD2 (6 bases). Germline CDR1 MNHEY, CDR2 SVGEGT. Trimming stripped 6 bases from V and 2 bases from J, with 20 bases between. CDR3 length: 16 residues. The CDR3 is CASRRALTGVTYEQYF. DNA for the CDR3: TGTGCCAGCAGACGAGCCCTTACGGGAGTTACCTACGAGCAGTACTTC.

The chain combines TRBV7-2 with TRBJ1-5; no clear D. This CDR3 is 12 amino acids long. V was cut by 4 bases and J by 9 bases, with 10 bases left in between. Germline V lookup: CDR1 SGHTA, CDR2 FQGNSA. The CDR3 here is CASSSLDAPQHF. In DNA form, the CDR3 reads TGTGCCAGCAGCTCCCTCGATGCGCCCCAGCATTTT.

This clonotype was counted ten times or more. This may come from a read error, since a much larger clone is one base off. This chain connects TRBV6-1 to TRBJ1-1; D might be TRBD1 (5 bases). The CDR3 extends over 10 amino acids. Trimming pared 7 bases from V and 11 bases from J, leaving 11 bases between. The V gene's germline CDR1 is MNHNS and CDR2 SASEGT. CDR3 in amino acids: CASNDNRAFF. The CDR3 bases are TGTGCCAGCAATGACAACAGGGCTTTCTTT.

The V and J genes are TRBV19 and TRBJ2-5, with TRBD1 as a possible D gene (5 bases). The ends were cut back, 6 bases at V and 6 bases at J, with 26 bases in the middle. The CDR3 is 17 residues long. Germline V gene data show CDR1 as LNHDA and CDR2 as SQIVND (reference sequence). The CDR3 DNA is TGTGCCAGTAGCCTCCACACAGTAGGGGCCGATGAGAAGACCCAGTACTTC. Amino acid sequence: CASSLHTVGADEKTQYF.